These 27 T cell receptor beta chains were sequenced from one sample in a study of blood T cells in healthy people across ages (dated by TCRdb to about 2015). Library preparation employed 5' RACE. Sequenced using an Illumina HiSeq 2500. The second PCR ran for roughly 6 to 11 cycles and used a J-beta primer mix along with a sample-barcoded 5' primer. TCRdb handled the public reads itself, with Q25 trimming in fastp and clone calling in MiXCR, and kept productive beta chains. One record per CDR3 amino acid sequence lists the most common genes and DNA. The sample table shows about 1,000,000 distinct CDR3 sequences, and 40% to 45% are seen once. Jointly, the top ten make up under 20% of the sample. Sequencing used blood. The receptors stem from a woman aged 60-70 years in good health.

The chain joins TRBV2 to TRBJ2-7; D uncertain. The CDR3 totals 14 residues. V was pared by 0 bases and J by 4 bases, with 10 bases between. From germline, CDR1 is SNHLY and CDR2 FYNNEI. The CDR3: CASSEAPDGYEQYF. The CDR3, as DNA: TGTGCCAGCAGTGAAGCCCCGGACGGATACGAGCAGTACTTC.

The CDR3 sequence is CASSSGQGANTEAFF. In DNA form, the CDR3 reads TGCGCCAGCAGCTCTGGACAGGGGGCGAACACTGAAGCTTTCTTT. The J gene is TRBJ1-1, the V gene TRBV5-1; 11 bases are shared with TRBD1. Germline V gene lookup returns CDR1 SGHRS and CDR2 YFSETQ. J was trimmed by 1 base and V by 3 bases; bases with no gene match: 2. This CDR3 spans 15 amino acids.

The gene calls are TRBV5-1 and TRBJ1-1; TRBD1 agrees at 7 bases. The J segment lost 8 bases and the V segment lost 4 bases, leaving 8 bases of the junction unmatched. This CDR3 has 13 residues. The germline gives CDR1 SGHRS, CDR2 YFSETQ. Here the CDR3 reads CASSLGPQGEAFF. CDR3 coding DNA: TGCGCCAGCAGCCTTGGCCCACAGGGGGAAGCTTTCTTT.

The V and J genes are TRBV20-1 and TRBJ1-1; D is possibly TRBD1 (5 bases). Trimming left V 6 bases short and J 1 base short, with 12 bases between. This CDR3 spans 13 amino acids. The germline V gene encodes CDR1 DFQATT and CDR2 SNEGSKA (reference sequence). In nucleotides, the CDR3 is TGCAGTGCCCATGACAGTCCGAACACTGAAGCTTTCTTT. This sequence encodes CSAHDSPNTEAFF.

The chain couples TRBV6-5 to TRBJ1-2; TRBD1 is a possible D gene (5 bases). The germline CDR1 and CDR2 sequences are MNHEY and SVGAGI. Trimming left V 0 bases short and J 4 bases short, with 12 bases between. CDR3 length: 15 amino acids. The CDR3 sequence is CASSYSLQVAYGYTF. The CDR3 coding sequence is TGTGCCAGCAGTTACTCGCTACAGGTAGCCTATGGCTACACCTTC.

The chain joins TRBV20-1 to TRBJ2-5, with D maybe TRBD2 (6 bases). Deletions cut 5 bases from V and 11 bases from J, with 21 bases between. The CDR3 consists of 13 residues. Germline V gene lookup returns CDR1 DFQATT and CDR2 SNEGSKA (reference sequence). CDR3 sequence reads: CSAETGRSGEQYF. CDR3 coding DNA: TGCAGTGCTGAAACGGGTCGCTCGGGGGAGCAGTACTTC.

The chain uses TRBV28 and TRBJ2-1, with D maybe TRBD2 (5 bases). The V and J ends lost 6 bases and 13 bases respectively, with 25 bases between them. Germline-derived CDR1 and CDR2 are MDHEN and SYDVKM. The CDR3 sequence is 15 residues long. The chain's CDR3 is CASRPRDFIKETQFF. CDR3 nucleotides: TGTGCCAGCAGACCCCGGGATTTTATCAAAGAGACCCAGTTCTTC.

The J gene is TRBJ1-2, the V gene TRBV12-3 or TRBV12-4, with D possibly matching TRBD1 (5 bases). V was pared by 6 bases and J by 8 bases, with 16 bases between. The CDR3 length is 13 residues. The CDR3 DNA sequence: TGTGCCAGCAGCCCAGGGCAGGCAGGAGGCTACACCTTC. Encoded protein: CASSPGQAGGYTF.

This clonotype appeared once. The chain uses TRBV4-2 and TRBJ1-1; possible D gene TRBD1, 6 bases. Germline V gene sequence: CDR1 LGHNA, CDR2 YNFKEQ. V lost 1 base, J lost 10 bases, and 16 bases lay in between. The CDR3 contains 14 residues. In DNA, the CDR3 is TGTGCCAGCAGCCAAGGGGACATGGGAGGCAGAGCTTTCTTT. Its translation is CASSQGDMGGRAFF.

This clonotype was seen ten or more times. This chain joins TRBV29-1 and TRBJ1-2; 9 bases align to TRBD1. V dropped 7 bases and J dropped 1; count of bases not matched to a gene: 7. CDR1 is SQVTM and CDR2 is ANQGSEA in the germline V gene. The length of the CDR3 is 14 residues. The CDR3 sequence: CSADRTGDNYGYTF. In nucleotides, the CDR3 is TGCAGCGCGGACCGGACAGGGGATAACTATGGCTACACCTTC.

As for this clonotype: Germline is not matched at one junction end, which may reflect a read error. This chain connects TRBV15 to TRBJ2-5; TRBD2 agrees at 11 bases. The assigned J gene may be wrong: the sequence end matches TRBJ2-7 better. CDR3 length: 17 residues. Germline assignment: CDR1 LNHNV and CDR2 YYDKDF (reference sequence). In nucleotides, the CDR3 is TGTGCCGCCAGCAGACTAGCCGGGACTAGCGGCTCCTACGAGCAGTACTTC. Translating gives CAASRLAGTSGSYEQYF.

The table lists this clonotype with many counts. V usage is TRBV28 and J usage is TRBJ2-7, with 12 bases fitting TRBD1. The CDR3 consists of 15 residues. Germline CDR1 and CDR2: MDHEN and SYDVKM. The V and J ends lost 4 bases and 5 bases, in that order; junction bases with no gene match: 6. CDR3 DNA: TGTGCCAGCAGTTCTCCGGGACAGGGGGCTCACGAGCAGTACTTC. Protein sequence: CASSSPGQGAHEQYF.

As for this clonotype: One end of the junction does not line up with germline, which may come from a read error. The J gene is TRBJ2-1, the V gene TRBV15, with D unresolved. Germline CDR1 LNHNV, CDR2 YYDKDF (reference sequence). CDR3 length equals 13 residues. CDR3 in DNA: TGTGCCACCAGCAGACGCGGTCGCCACGAGCAGTTCTTT. It is translated as CATSRRGRHEQFF.

Concerning this clonotype: This may be a read error: a much more frequent sequence differs by one nucleotide. The chain uses TRBV12-3 or TRBV12-4 and TRBJ1-5; the D gene is possibly TRBD1 (5 bases). CDR3 length: 14 amino acids. V lost 5 bases, J lost 1 base, and 9 bases lay in between. The CDR3 region is CASSVGTSNQPQHF. The CDR3 coding sequence is TGTGCCAGCAGTGTAGGGACGAGCAATCAGCCCCAGCATTTT.

The rearrangement joins TRBV19 to TRBJ2-1; 9 bases are shared with TRBD1. Germline-derived CDR1 and CDR2 are LNHDA and SQIVND (reference sequence). Trimming took 6 bases from V and 0 from J; bases not matched to a gene: 6. The CDR3 is made up of 16 amino acids. The CDR3 region is CASSATTGGSYNEQFF. The CDR3 region has the DNA TGTGCCAGTAGCGCAACGACAGGGGGCTCCTACAATGAGCAGTTCTTC.

The chain couples TRBV7-2 to TRBJ1-2, with D perhaps TRBD1 (5 bases). V lost 2 bases, J lost 4 bases, and 11 bases lay in between. The germline V gene has CDR1 SGHTA and CDR2 FQGNSA. The CDR3 is made up of 14 amino acids. CDR3 nucleotide sequence: TGTGCCAGCAGCTTACACCAGGGAACCTATGGCTACACCTTC. This sequence encodes CASSLHQGTYGYTF. Together with reference TRBV7-2 and TRBJ1-2, the CDR3 gives the full variable domain: GAGVSQSPSNKVTEKGKDVELRCDPISGHTALYWYRQSLGQGLEFLIYFQGNSAPDKSGLPSDRFSAERTGGSVSTLTIQRTQQEDSAVYLCASSLHQGTYGYTFGSGTRLTVV.

This chain joins TRBV27 and TRBJ2-1, with TRBD2 matching over 13 bases. Germline V CDR1 and CDR2: MNHEY, SMNVEV (reference sequence). With V trimmed by 5 bases and J by 9 bases, 7 bases remained unmatched. This CDR3 has 15 residues. The CDR3 DNA reads TGTGCCAGCAGTCCGGGACTAGCGGGATTCGGTGAGCAGTTCTTC. This gives the protein CASSPGLAGFGEQFF.

There are a few counts of this clonotype. V is TRBV9 and J is TRBJ1-2, with D possibly being TRBD1 (6 bases). The ends were cut back, 3 bases at V and 8 bases at J, with 23 bases in the middle. The CDR3 length is 16 residues. The germline CDR1 and CDR2 sequences are SGDLS and YYNGEE. The CDR3 protein is CASSGSLDSDPLGYTF. In nucleotides, the CDR3 is TGTGCCAGCAGCGGATCCTTGGACAGCGACCCTCTCGGCTACACCTTC.

On this clonotype: Relative to the germline gene, one junction end is altered; a read error may explain this. The V and J genes are TRBV4-1 and TRBJ2-3, with D hard to call. CDR1 is MGHRA and CDR2 is YSYEKL in the germline V gene. The CDR3 is 13 amino acids. CDR3 residues: CVSSLGVPDTQYF. The CDR3 coding sequence is TGCGTCAGCAGCCTTGGGGTCCCAGATACGCAGTATTTT.

This clonotype was detected a few times. The chain carries TRBV6-5 and TRBJ2-3, with a weak D call TRBD1 (6 bases). Germline V gene data show CDR1 as MNHEY and CDR2 as SVGAGI. The CDR3 contains 10 residues. Trimming stripped 6 bases from V and 10 bases from J, with 8 bases between. The CDR3 DNA follows: TGTGCCAGCAGGGGGGCTGCGCAGTATTTT. Residues: CASRGAAQYF.

This clonotype was detected a few times. V usage is TRBV20-1 and J usage is TRBJ2-1; 10 bases map to TRBD2. The CDR3 extends over 19 amino acids. Germline assignment: CDR1 DFQATT and CDR2 SNEGSKA (reference sequence). V lost 2 bases to trimming and J lost 2 bases; unmatched junction nucleotides: 15. CDR3 protein: CSARTHSPLAGATYNEQFF. In DNA form, the CDR3 reads TGCAGTGCTAGAACCCACTCTCCTCTAGCGGGGGCTACCTACAATGAGCAGTTCTTC.

This clonotype was seen ten or more times. This sequence joins TRBV29-1 and TRBJ2-7; D unresolved. The ends were cut back, 7 bases at V and 3 bases at J, with 10 bases in the middle. Germline V gene lookup returns CDR1 SQVTM and CDR2 ANQGSEA. This CDR3 contains 11 residues. Here the CDR3 DNA reads TGCAGCGGTGGATACGGCTACGAGCAGTACTTC. Translated: CSGGYGYEQYF.

J is TRBJ2-1 and V is TRBV4-2; 9 bases are shared with TRBD1. Trimming cost V 0 bases and J 2 bases; bases outside gene matches: 2. The CDR3 length is 16 residues. CDR1 is LGHNA, CDR2 YNFKEQ, per germline. The DNA of the CDR3 is TGTGCCAGCAGCCAAGATAGACAGGGGGCCTACAATGAGCAGTTCTTC. Protein sequence: CASSQDRQGAYNEQFF.

This clonotype was picked up many times. The chain carries TRBV24-1 and TRBJ2-5; 7 bases are a match to TRBD1. Germline V gene lookup returns CDR1 KGHDR and CDR2 SFDVKD. The CDR3 totals 16 residues. J gave up 2 bases and V 3 bases, and 8 bases lay outside the gene matches. The CDR3 loop is CATSDARDSLQETQYF. CDR3 DNA: TGTGCCACCAGTGATGCCCGGGACAGCCTTCAAGAGACCCAGTACTTC.

The chain couples TRBV3-1 to TRBJ2-5, with D perhaps TRBD1 (6 bases). The CDR3 totals 14 residues. Trimming stripped 1 base from V and 11 bases from J, with 17 bases between. Germline values: CDR1 LGHDT, CDR2 YNNKEL (reference sequence). The CDR3 spells CASSQVTGRNEQYF. The CDR3 DNA sequence: TGTGCCAGCAGCCAAGTCACAGGGCGCAATGAGCAGTACTTC.

This clonotype has a handful of counts. The rearrangement joins TRBV6-5 to TRBJ2-3; 11 bases agree with TRBD2. Per the germline V gene, CDR1 is MNHEY and CDR2 is SVGAGI. V lost 3 bases to trimming and J lost 2 bases; unmatched junction nucleotides: 4. The CDR3 contains 16 residues. CDR3 loop: CASSYWTSGPTDTQYF. CDR3 DNA: TGTGCCAGCAGTTATTGGACTAGCGGGCCCACAGATACGCAGTATTTT.

CDR3 nucleotides: TGCAGCGTCCCCAGGGTGGCTAGCGGGAGATGGGATACGCAGTATTTT. Protein product: CSVPRVASGRWDTQYF. The chain links TRBV29-1 to TRBJ2-3; the match to TRBD2 covers 10 bases. CDR1 and CDR2 (germline): SQVTM, ANQGSEA. The CDR3 contains 16 residues. Trimming took 6 bases from V and 6 from J; bases not matched to a gene: 15.